Listed below are T cell receptor beta chains from one sample, sequenced in a study of blood T cell repertoires in COVID-19. Assay: immunoSEQ multiplex PCR; the TCRdb copy retains only in-frame clones and omits some. The table lists about 110,000 clones, almost 80% of them singletons, with roughly 17% in the top ten. Sequenced sample: peripheral blood. The receptor source for this set is a woman at least 80 years old with active or convalescent COVID-19. The CDR3 runs from the conserved cysteine through the conserved F or W.

V,J,CDR3
TRBV7-9,TRBJ2-5,CATTVGRAVQETQYF
TRBV5-1,TRBJ2-7,CASSLEAGVSYEQYF
TRBV2,TRBJ2-6,CASSGTGGGANVLTF
TRBV5-4,TRBJ1-1,CASSLEQVTEAFF
TRBV7-2,TRBJ2-5,CASSRLAGTQYF
TRBV7-2,TRBJ2-5,CASSWGQPETQYF
TRBV2,TRBJ2-2,CASAGYGGELFF
TRBV5-1,TRBJ2-2,CASSLEGQGGTGELFF
TRBV14,TRBJ2-1,CASSQDRGFGRSWNEQFF
TRBV2,TRBJ1-1,CASRESNGAAEAFF
TRBV7-9,TRBJ2-1,CASRSISGHMYNEQFF
TRBV7-9,TRBJ2-7,CASSLGEGQYF
TRBV15,TRBJ1-2,CATSIRTGGMIYGYTF
TRBV5-1,TRBJ1-2,CASSLRAGDGYTF
TRBV29-1,TRBJ1-1,CSVGATANTEAFF
TRBV7-2,TRBJ1-2,CASSLSGGYGYTF
TRBV7-6,TRBJ2-1,CASSLWTSGSSYNEQFF
TRBV7-9,TRBJ1-2,CASSLALGAREANYGYTF
TRBV2,TRBJ2-3,CASRVTSGSGDTQYF
TRBV7-2,TRBJ2-1,CASSLARTVNEQFF
TRBV6-2/TRBV6-3,TRBJ2-3,CASSYKLATDTQYF
TRBV30,TRBJ1-6,CAWSLTDNSPLHF
TRBV29-1,TRBJ1-1,CSGRQGARTEAFF
TRBV30,TRBJ2-7,CAWRLAGSSYEQYF
TRBV4-2,TRBJ2-1,CASSRSGRADNEQFF
TRBV24-1,TRBJ1-2,CATAYGYTF
TRBV5-4,TRBJ2-7,CASSLAPDSSIYEQYF
TRBV5-1,TRBJ2-1,CASSGAGREQFF
TRBV5-1,TRBJ2-2,CASSWTSGNTGELFF
TRBV7-9,TRBJ2-3,CASSPRLAGEYF
TRBV19,TRBJ1-5,CASSIIGNQPQHF
TRBV5-1,TRBJ2-1,CASSLSRAVEQFF
TRBV28,TRBJ2-5,CASSGTRQETQYF
TRBV7-2,TRBJ2-7,CASSPERTSASYEQYF
TRBV5-4,TRBJ1-6,CASSSAKQNSPLHF
TRBV6-2/TRBV6-3,TRBJ2-5,CASSSRRTNQETQYF
TRBV19,TRBJ2-1,CASSTRTGVGYNEQFF
TRBV5-4,TRBJ2-7,CASSSSLYEQYF
TRBV27,TRBJ2-3,CASSLAGLRTDTQYF
TRBV5-1,TRBJ2-1,CASSPQPGRGGSEQFF
TRBV7-3,TRBJ2-1,CASSPRGGAYNEQFF
TRBV7-2,TRBJ2-5,CASSESGRGETQYF
TRBV12-5,TRBJ1-2,CASGLVPAEVYGYTF
TRBV5-5,TRBJ2-1,CASSLSTSRNNEQFF
TRBV30,TRBJ2-5,CAWNRQFQETQYF
TRBV2,TRBJ2-3,CASSSLALFGTDTQYF
TRBV20-1,TRBJ2-1,CSASRREGSQFF
TRBV7-2,TRBJ2-2,CASSFPTDSTGELFF
TRBV18,TRBJ1-4,CASSPSRGGGEKLFF
TRBV28,TRBJ2-7,CASSWTGSGYEQYF
TRBV7-2,TRBJ1-4,CASSLDLTGSEKLFF
TRBV27,TRBJ2-5,CASSLSGQGLQETQYF
TRBV4-1,TRBJ2-5,CASSQSAIAARETQYF
TRBV7-9,TRBJ2-6,CASSLGTSGTWLGANVLTF
TRBV14,TRBJ2-1,CASSHWTRGDEQFF